The clone carrying this T cell receptor (beta chain) occurred many times. Its specificity is not known. The source of the sample is a study of naive and memory T cell subsets. Overnight CMV lysate stimulation of fresh PBMCs defined donor CMV status by CD4+ IFNgamma. Cells stained for CD3, CD4, CD8, CD45RA, CD27 and viability were sorted into four CD45RA/CD27 subsets. Both TRBC1 and TRBC2 were covered by a beta constant-region primer of two equimolar oligonucleotides. Nested alpha and beta constant-region primers with the SP2 primer drove four PCR rounds on ligated cDNA. Ligation attached a single-stranded oligonucleotide with a 12-nucleotide UMI and the SP2 primer to the cDNA 3' end. TCRdb re-called the UMI-ligation and nested PCR reads through MiXCR, storing one row per CDR3 protein. The sample holds roughly 150,000 distinct CDR3 sequences, roughly 23% seen once. Germline lookup yields CDR1 MDHEN and CDR2 SYDVKM. CDR3 length: 12 amino acids. V shed 8 bases and J 3 bases; nucleotides not matched to a gene: 4.

General study findings and limits: A few larger clonotypes appeared in naive repertoires, especially CD8, possibly memory cells re-expressing CD45RA. Over 95% of naive TCR sequences appeared only once, unlike memory subsets.

The chain couples TRBV28 to TRBJ2-7; 7 nucleotides agree with TRBD2. The sequenced sample was naive CD4+ T cells from blood. The receptor's source is a human donor in good health. The DNA for the CDR3 is TGTGCCAGCCGGAGCGGGAACTACGAGCAGTACTTC. Its translation is CASRSGNYEQYF.